Each of the 16 T cell receptor beta chains below was sequenced from the same sample in a study of T cells in Graves' hyperthyroidism and ophthalmopathy (dated by TCRdb to the late 2010s). To prepare the library, multiplex PCR was applied. Data came from an Illumina HiSeq 2000. TCR beta CDR3 regions were amplified from RNA transcripts. A first-round RT-PCR of the TCR CDR3 used the HTBI primer set with the Qiagen OneStep RT-PCR kit. Through fastp at Q25 and MiXCR, TCRdb rebuilt clones from the public reads, retaining in-frame beta chains. Every entry covers one CDR3 protein and lists the most common genes and DNA from its rows. The sample records about 510,000 distinct CDR3 sequences, about 14% of which are singletons. The ten largest clones represent about 15% of the sample. The sequenced sample was blood. The source of these receptors is a woman in her thirties or forties with Graves' hyperthyroidism.

This rearrangement joins TRBV5-1 to TRBJ2-5; 9 nucleotides line up with TRBD1. The CDR3 spans 13 residues. Looked up from germline, CDR1 is SGHRS and CDR2 is YFSETQ. V lost 6 bases, J lost 7 bases, and 7 bases stayed unmatched. CDR3 residues: CASKWTGDGTQYF. The CDR3 DNA follows: TGCGCCAGCAAATGGACAGGGGACGGGACCCAGTACTTC. Using reference TRBV5-1 and TRBJ2-5 for the parts outside the CDR3, the full variable domain is KAGVTQTPRYLIKTRGQQVTLSCSPISGHRSVSWYQQTPGQGLQFLFEYFSETQRNKGNFPGRFSGRQFSNSRSEMNVSTLELGDSALYLCASKWTGDGTQYFGPGTRLLVL.

This chain joins TRBV9 and TRBJ1-3, with D possibly being TRBD1 (5 bases). The CDR3 is 15 residues long. With 2 bases removed from V and 2 bases from J, the gap between germline ends came to 11 bases. CDR1 SGDLS and CDR2 YYNGEE come from the germline V gene. DNA of the CDR3: TGTGCCAGCAGCGTCGAAGGGGCTCCTGGAAACACCATATATTTT. This encodes CASSVEGAPGNTIYF.

This chain uses TRBV30 with TRBJ1-5; 7 nucleotides match TRBD1. The J segment lost 9 bases and the V segment lost 0 bases, leaving 5 bases of the junction unmatched. Germline lookup yields CDR1 GTSNPN and CDR2 SVGIG (reference sequence). The length of the CDR3 is 13 residues. This chain's CDR3 is CAWSVIGGMPQHF. The DNA for the CDR3 is TGTGCCTGGAGTGTGATAGGGGGCATGCCCCAGCATTTT. The full variable domain, with the rest looked up from reference TRBV30 and TRBJ1-5, is SQTIHQWPATLVQPVGSPLSLECTVEGTSNPNLYWYRQAAGRGLQLLFYSVGIGQISSEVPQNLSASRPQDRQFILSSKKLLLSDSGFYLCAWSVIGGMPQHFGDGTRLSIL.

This clonotype came up many times. V gene TRBV5-6 combines with J gene TRBJ2-5; 11 positions match TRBD1. The CDR3 totals 15 residues. CDR1 is SGHDT, CDR2 YYEEEE, per germline. V was pared by 3 bases and J by 5 bases, with 6 bases of the junction left unmatched. CDR3 nucleotide sequence: TGTGCCAGCAGCTGGAGGGACAGGGGGTGGGAGACCCAGTACTTC. This sequence encodes CASSWRDRGWETQYF.

V is TRBV4-1 and J is TRBJ2-7; the match to TRBD2 covers 7 bases. This CDR3 contains 15 residues. CDR1 is MGHRA, CDR2 YSYEKL, per germline. V was clipped by 3 bases and J by 3 bases; unmatched bases: 8. CDR3 loop: CASSQSLAGVYEQYF. CDR3 in DNA: TGCGCCAGCAGCCAGAGCTTGGCGGGGGTCTACGAGCAGTACTTC.

This clonotype has just one count. The chain recombines TRBV19 with TRBJ2-3; no firm D call. The CDR3 is 13 amino acids. V lost 5 bases to trimming and J lost 6 bases, with 12 bases between them. CDR1 LNHDA and CDR2 SQIVND come from the germline V gene (reference sequence). The CDR3 is CASSPPPRDTQYF. CDR3 sequence (DNA): TGTGCCAGTAGTCCTCCCCCGCGTGATACGCAGTATTTT.

The V and J genes are TRBV27 and TRBJ2-3, with TRBD2 matching over 10 bases. The CDR3 is made up of 16 amino acids. V dropped 4 bases and J dropped 4; count of bases not matched to a gene: 8. Per germline, CDR1 MNHEY and CDR2 SMNVEV (reference sequence). The CDR3 region is CASSSLLAGHPDTQYF. CDR3 nucleotide sequence: TGTGCCAGCAGTTCCTTACTAGCGGGGCACCCAGATACGCAGTATTTT.

This clonotype has at least ten counts. This chain links TRBV27 with TRBJ1-1; TRBD1 matches at 9 bases. This CDR3 spans 17 amino acids. Looked up from germline, CDR1 is MNHEY and CDR2 is SMNVEV (reference sequence). J lost 3 bases, V lost 6 bases, and 14 bases had no gene match. CDR3 in DNA: TGTGCCAGCAGCCCCGGGACAGGGAGGTCTGGGGACACTGAAGCTTTCTTT. Amino acids: CASSPGTGRSGDTEAFF.

This clonotype was observed at least ten times. CDR3 sequence: CSAREPQESASYTQYF. The CDR3, as DNA: TGCAGTGCTAGAGAGCCTCAGGAATCGGCTTCTTATACGCAGTATTTT. The chain has TRBV20-1 and TRBJ2-3; D ambiguous. The CDR3 length is 16 residues. Germline CDR1 is DFQATT and CDR2 is SNEGSKA (reference sequence). Trimming shortened V by 0 bases and J by 7 bases, and 20 bases separated the two germline ends.

This clonotype was detected many times. This CDR3 reads CASRYTSGSFYEQYF. The CDR3, as DNA: TGTGCCAGCAGATATACTAGCGGGAGTTTCTACGAGCAGTACTTC. The genes are TRBV27 and TRBJ2-7; 11 bases are a match to TRBD2. V lost 6 bases and J lost 3; bases outside the gene matches: 7. The germline V gene has CDR1 MNHEY and CDR2 SMNVEV (reference sequence). The CDR3 length is 15 residues.

This clonotype showed up many times. The chain joins TRBV10-3 to TRBJ2-1, with a weak D call TRBD2 (6 bases). The CDR3 is made up of 16 amino acids. CDR1 and CDR2 (germline): ENHRY, SYGVKD. V was trimmed by 0 bases and J by 5 bases, leaving 14 bases between them. This chain's CDR3 is CAISESNSGRNNEQFF. The CDR3 DNA is TGTGCCATCAGTGAGTCGAATAGCGGAAGAAACAATGAGCAGTTCTTC.

The sample holds a few counts of this clonotype. V usage is TRBV19 and J usage is TRBJ1-4; the D is unclear. The CDR3 covers 13 residues. Trimming left V 7 bases short and J 4 bases short, with 10 bases between. Germline V lookup: CDR1 LNHDA, CDR2 SQIVND (reference sequence). CDR3 sequence (DNA): TGTGCCAGTAAGGAACAGATTAATGAAAAACTGTTTTTT. This codes for CASKEQINEKLFF.

The genes are TRBV10-3 and TRBJ2-1; 7 bases line up with TRBD1. J was trimmed by 4 bases and V by 6 bases; bases with no gene match: 3. This CDR3 region has 13 residues. Germline values: CDR1 ENHRY, CDR2 SYGVKD. CDR3 loop: CAIRGTEYNEQFF. For the CDR3, the DNA is TGTGCCATCAGGGGGACAGAATACAATGAGCAGTTCTTC.

In regard to this clonotype: With a much larger clone just one base away, this may be a read error. CDR3 bases: TGTGCCAGCATTGTAGTGCGAGGACCGGACGACGAGCAGTACTTC. The encoded protein is CASIVVRGPDDEQYF. This sequence joins TRBV2 and TRBJ2-7; no reliable D call. CDR3 length: 15 amino acids. The germline V and J ends were trimmed by 7 bases and 5 bases, with 21 bases remaining between them. Germline CDR1 is SNHLY and CDR2 is FYNNEI.

This clonotype showed up many times. This chain links TRBV6-1 with TRBJ2-1; D ambiguous. This CDR3 spans 15 amino acids. The V and J ends lost 7 bases and 4 bases respectively, with 17 bases between them. Germline loops: CDR1 MNHNS, CDR2 SASEGT. This CDR3 reads CASTPVWGLYNEQFF. The DNA for the CDR3 is TGTGCCAGCACCCCTGTTTGGGGATTGTACAATGAGCAGTTCTTC.

The CDR3 is CASSQWTGQNTEAFF. CDR3 nucleotide sequence: TGCGCCAGCAGCCAATGGACAGGACAGAACACTGAAGCTTTCTTT. The chain has TRBV4-1 and TRBJ1-1, with TRBD1 identical over 7 bases. This CDR3 spans 15 amino acids. V gave up 2 bases and J gave up 1 base; unmatched junction bases: 4. CDR1 is MGHRA, CDR2 YSYEKL, per germline.